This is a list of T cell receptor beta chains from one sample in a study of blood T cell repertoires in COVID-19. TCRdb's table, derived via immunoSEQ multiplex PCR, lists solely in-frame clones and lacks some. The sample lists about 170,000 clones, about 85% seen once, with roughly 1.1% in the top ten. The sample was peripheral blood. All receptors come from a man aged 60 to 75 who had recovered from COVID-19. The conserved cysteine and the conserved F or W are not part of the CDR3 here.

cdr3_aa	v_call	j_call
ASFKGPTGAYNEQF	TRBV7-9	TRBJ2-1
ASSSGTSGGGDEQF	TRBV5-1	TRBJ2-1
ASSPSGTGNSPTQY	TRBV18	TRBJ2-5
ASSPPRLRAVEDQPQH	TRBV19	TRBJ1-5
ATSYQETQY	TRBV24-1	TRBJ2-5
ASSPFTRVQETQY	TRBV5-1	TRBJ2-5
ASSVDGSSYNEQF	TRBV6-4	TRBJ2-1
ASSQYGQGGLHEQF	TRBV4-1	TRBJ2-1
AWNRGRQSPLH	TRBV30	TRBJ1-6
ASGAGTNTGELF	TRBV3-1/TRBV3-2	TRBJ2-2
ATSFGGNTEAF	TRBV7-3	TRBJ1-1
ASSLAKGSNQPQH	TRBV7-2	TRBJ1-5
ASSHPGGDYGYT	TRBV4-3	TRBJ1-2
ASSRREGDRGTEAF	TRBV19	TRBJ1-1
ASSLSGGTDTQY	TRBV5-1	TRBJ2-3
ASSEIPGRGNAEAF	TRBV6-1	TRBJ1-1
ASSPGTGQGQPQH	TRBV6-5	TRBJ1-5
ASSFQGDPGTGGYEQY	TRBV27	TRBJ2-7
ASSLDRPGAHYGYT	TRBV7-9	TRBJ1-2
ASSLRGLAGVTDTQY	TRBV4-1	TRBJ2-3
ASSLAGNYGYT	TRBV12-3/TRBV12-4	TRBJ1-2
AIHGGTGELF	TRBV10-3	TRBJ2-2
ASSPLEGRSPLH	TRBV7-9	TRBJ1-6
ASSPSGNSYNEQF	TRBV11-1	TRBJ2-1
ATQGAGNTIY	TRBV10-3	TRBJ1-3
ASSEIAGGYNEQF	TRBV6-1	TRBJ2-1
AWSVGGQGMGADTQY	TRBV30	TRBJ2-3